These 21 T cell receptor beta chains originate from one sample sequenced in a study of cytomegalovirus exposure and HLA in healthy donors (TCRdb year 2017). Receptors were amplified or captured by the immunoSEQ multiplex PCR assay. A mixture of 60 forward primers for TCR Vbeta segments and 13 reverse primers for TCR Jbeta segments was used in the multiplex PCR. What TCRdb holds here is the immuneACCESS table cut down to in-frame rearrangements. Part of the clones is not present; checked against another copy, under half of the missing clones reflect an unresolved V gene, and the others are unexplained. Recorded for this sample are approximately 190,000 clones; 82% of them occurred a single time. Of the sample, roughly 0.8% falls within the top ten clones. The sample was PBMCs. These receptors came from a woman between 18 and 29 years old in good health and CMV-seronegative.

This chain links TRBV27 with TRBJ1-5, with D tentatively TRBD1 (6 bases). The V end was cut by 5 bases, the J end by 3 bases, with 11 bases between. This CDR3 has 14 amino acids. Germline CDR1 is MNHEY and CDR2 is SMNVEV (reference sequence). CDR3 coding DNA: TGTGCCAGCAGTCGTACAGGGCACAATCAGCCCCAGCATTTT. Protein sequence: CASSRTGHNQPQHF.

The gene calls are TRBV4-2 and TRBJ2-7, with D tentatively TRBD1 (5 bases). The CDR3 is made up of 16 amino acids. Trimming left V 4 bases short and J 1 base short, with 17 bases between. Germline CDR1 is LGHNA and CDR2 is YNFKEQ. In nucleotides, the CDR3 is TGTGCCAGCAGCCCCCTGGGGCAGGGCCCATCCTACGAGCAGTACTTC. It is translated as CASSPLGQGPSYEQYF.

This clone was seen more than once but under ten times. The V and J genes are TRBV6-5 and TRBJ1-5; tentative D call: TRBD1 (6 bases). CDR3 size: 15 residues. The germline CDR1 and CDR2 sequences are MNHEY and SVGAGI. V was shortened by 5 bases and J by 6 bases, with 17 bases between the two germline ends. CDR3 coding DNA: TGTGCCAGCAGTCAGGTAACAGGGAAGGGTCAGCCCCAGCATTTT. This codes for CASSQVTGKGQPQHF.

J is TRBJ2-3 and V is TRBV27, with D hard to call. Trimming stripped 6 bases from V and 0 bases from J, with 4 bases between. The CDR3 has 12 amino acids. Germline V gene data show CDR1 as MNHEY and CDR2 as SMNVEV (reference sequence). For the CDR3, the DNA is TGTGCCAGCAGAACAAGCACAGATACGCAGTATTTT. Translation: CASRTSTDTQYF.

The chain couples TRBV2 to TRBJ2-5, with 11 bases identical to TRBD2. The germline V gene has CDR1 SNHLY and CDR2 FYNNEI. Trimming took 1 base from V and 0 from J; bases not matched to a gene: 16. The CDR3 sequence is 21 residues long. In DNA, the CDR3 is TGTGCCAGCAGTGAAGTTATATTAGGGCTAGCGGGGGGAAAAAACCAAGAGACCCAGTACTTC. This translates into CASSEVILGLAGGKNQETQYF.

This clone was seen more than once but under ten times. The chain recombines TRBV5-1 with TRBJ2-2; 8 bases align to TRBD2. This CDR3 has 14 residues. With 2 bases clipped from V and 5 bases from J, the junction kept 2 bases outside the gene matches. Germline values: CDR1 SGHRS, CDR2 YFSETQ. The CDR3 nucleotides are TGCGCCAGCAGCTTTAGCGGGGAGACCGGGGAGCTGTTTTTT. This sequence encodes CASSFSGETGELFF.

The CDR3 region is CALTGSSYNEQFF. DNA of the CDR3: TGTGCCTTGACGGGTAGCTCCTACAATGAGCAGTTCTTC. The rearrangement links TRBV30 to TRBJ2-1; no clear D. The V end was cut by 7 bases, the J end by 0 bases, with 10 bases between. Germline assignment: CDR1 GTSNPN and CDR2 SVGIG (reference sequence). The CDR3 contains 13 residues.

The chain couples TRBV27 to TRBJ2-1, with 9 positions matching TRBD1. Germline V gives CDR1 MNHEY, CDR2 SMNVEV (reference sequence). The ends lost 5 bases at V and 6 bases at J; junction bases unmatched: 5. The CDR3 length is 14 residues. CDR3 amino acids: CASSPGQGFNEQFF. CDR3 coding DNA: TGTGCCAGCAGTCCCGGACAGGGGTTCAATGAGCAGTTCTTC.

The chain is built from TRBV12-5 and TRBJ2-2; D not resolved. From germline, CDR1 is LGHNT and CDR2 FRNRAP. This CDR3 contains 15 residues. V was pared by 0 bases and J by 1 base, with 6 bases between. CDR3 protein: CASGLVYGNTGELFF. The CDR3 DNA reads as TGTGCTAGTGGTTTGGTTTACGGGAACACCGGGGAGCTGTTTTTT.

The rearrangement uses TRBV9 and TRBJ2-1; D is possibly TRBD1 (7 bases). The CDR3 loop spans 16 amino acids. Germline V lookup: CDR1 SGDLS, CDR2 YYNGEE. The V and J ends lost 0 bases and 3 bases respectively, with 13 bases between them. CDR3 bases: TGTGCCAGCAGCGTAGGGGCAGGGGGGCTCTACAATGAGCAGTTCTTC. Translating gives CASSVGAGGLYNEQFF.

This chain links TRBV20-1 with TRBJ2-7; D gene ambiguous. CDR3 length: 11 residues. Looked up from germline, CDR1 is DFQATT and CDR2 is SNEGSKA (reference sequence). V dropped 4 bases and J dropped 1 base, with 5 bases sitting between them. CDR3 region: CSAILSYEQYF. The CDR3 DNA reads as TGCAGTGCTATACTGTCCTACGAGCAGTACTTC.

V gene TRBV5-8 combines with J gene TRBJ2-1, with 13 bases lining up with TRBD2. The CDR3 covers 19 residues. Germline values: CDR1 SGHTS, CDR2 YDEGEE. Germline trimming cut 4 bases from V and 0 bases from J; bases unmatched to any gene: 10. The CDR3 DNA follows: TGTGCCAGCAGCCCAGGACTAGCGGGGGCCCTCAGCTCCTACAATGAGCAGTTCTTC. This sequence encodes CASSPGLAGALSSYNEQFF.

This chain connects TRBV9 to TRBJ2-1; 8 bases map to TRBD2. CDR1 is SGDLS and CDR2 is YYNGEE in the germline V gene. The CDR3 sequence is 16 residues long. The trim removed 0 bases at V and 4 bases at J, leaving 6 bases unmatched. CDR3: CASSVARAGGYNEQFF. The CDR3 DNA sequence: TGTGCCAGCAGCGTAGCTCGGGCGGGAGGATACAATGAGCAGTTCTTC.

This chain uses TRBV28 with TRBJ2-3; D not certain. Trimming removed 6 bases at V and 1 base at J, with 5 bases between. The CDR3 is 12 residues long. Looked up from germline, CDR1 is MDHEN and CDR2 is SYDVKM. CDR3 sequence reads: CASSAGTDTQYF. The CDR3, as DNA: TGTGCCAGCAGCGCGGGCACAGATACGCAGTATTTT.

The chain carries TRBV7-9 and TRBJ2-1; D unclear. The V end lost 2 bases, the J end lost 9 bases, and 11 bases lay between the germline ends. The CDR3 totals 13 residues. CDR1 is SEHNR and CDR2 is FQNEAQ in the germline V gene (reference sequence). This CDR3 is CASSLTDRGEQFF. The CDR3 nucleotides read TGTGCCAGCAGCTTAACCGACCGCGGTGAGCAGTTCTTC.

This clone has only a few counts. The gene calls are TRBV4-2 and TRBJ1-1, with a possible D match to TRBD1 (6 bases). The V end lost 6 bases, the J end lost 3 bases, and 11 bases lay between the germline ends. The CDR3 totals 13 residues. CDR1 and CDR2 (germline): LGHNA, YNFKEQ. For the CDR3, the DNA is TGTGCCAGCAGGGGGGCGGGGGACACTGAAGCTTTCTTT. This sequence encodes CASRGAGDTEAFF.

Concerning this clone: This CDR3 is also generated by other DNA sequences in the sample. This sequence joins TRBV27 and TRBJ2-7; the D is unclear. The V gene lost 5 bases and the J gene lost 4 bases, with 18 bases spanning the gap. The CDR3 sequence is 15 residues long. Germline V gives CDR1 MNHEY, CDR2 SMNVEV (reference sequence). CDR3 coding DNA: TGTGCCAGCAGTACACAGACGGCCCCTACGTACGAGCAGTACTTC. Its translation: CASSTQTAPTYEQYF.

The gene calls are TRBV25-1 and TRBJ2-7, with 9 bases matching TRBD2. J was trimmed by 1 base and V by 5 bases; bases with no gene match: 6. The CDR3 contains 15 residues. CDR1 and CDR2 (germline): MGHDK, SYGVNS. The CDR3 reads CASSYSGGESYEQYF. CDR3 DNA: TGTGCCAGCAGTTATAGCGGGGGTGAATCCTACGAGCAGTACTTC.

The J gene is TRBJ1-2, the V gene TRBV11-2, with 7 positions matching TRBD1. This CDR3 comprises 12 residues. The V and J ends lost 5 bases and 9 bases, in that order; junction bases with no gene match: 6. Germline V lookup: CDR1 SGHAT, CDR2 FQNNGV. CDR3 sequence reads: CASSQGVLSYTF. DNA for the CDR3: TGTGCCAGCAGCCAGGGGGTCCTGAGCTACACCTTC.

This chain links TRBV28 with TRBJ1-6; D perhaps matches TRBD1 (5 bases). The germline gives CDR1 MDHEN, CDR2 SYDVKM. The ends were cut back, 6 bases at V and 6 bases at J, with 15 bases in the middle. The CDR3 runs to 15 residues. Written as DNA, the CDR3 is TGTGCCAGCAGCCCGGGCGGGGGGGTTAATTCACCCCTCCACTTT. Its protein product is CASSPGGGVNSPLHF.

The chain has TRBV28 and TRBJ1-5; 7 bases line up with TRBD1. The V segment lost 6 bases and the J segment 0 bases; nucleotides outside the gene matches: 8. In germline, CDR1 is MDHEN, CDR2 SYDVKM. The CDR3 covers 16 residues. CDR3 protein: CASSIDRAGSNQPQHF. The CDR3 coding sequence is TGTGCCAGCAGCATAGACAGGGCGGGTAGCAATCAGCCCCAGCATTTT. Complete variable domain (other parts from reference TRBV28 and TRBJ1-5): DVKVTQSSRYLVKRTGEKVFLECVQDMDHENMFWYRQDPGLGLRLIYFSYDVKMKEKGDIPEGYSVSREKKERFSLILESASTNQTSMYLCASSIDRAGSNQPQHFGDGTRLSIL.